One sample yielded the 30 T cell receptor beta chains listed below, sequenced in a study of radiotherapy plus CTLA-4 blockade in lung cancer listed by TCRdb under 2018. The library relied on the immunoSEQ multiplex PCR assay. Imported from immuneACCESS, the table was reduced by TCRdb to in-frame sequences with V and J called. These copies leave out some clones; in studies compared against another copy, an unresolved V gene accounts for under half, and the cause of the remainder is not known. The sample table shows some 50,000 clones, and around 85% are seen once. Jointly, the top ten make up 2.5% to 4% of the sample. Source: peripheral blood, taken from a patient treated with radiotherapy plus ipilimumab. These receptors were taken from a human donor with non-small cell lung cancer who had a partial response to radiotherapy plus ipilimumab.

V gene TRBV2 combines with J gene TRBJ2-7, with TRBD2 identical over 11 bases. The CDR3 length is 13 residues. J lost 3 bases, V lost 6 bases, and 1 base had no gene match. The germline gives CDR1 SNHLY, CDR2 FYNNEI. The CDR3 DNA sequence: TGTGCCAGCAGACTAGCGGGGGACTACGAGCAGTACTTC. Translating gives CASRLAGDYEQYF.

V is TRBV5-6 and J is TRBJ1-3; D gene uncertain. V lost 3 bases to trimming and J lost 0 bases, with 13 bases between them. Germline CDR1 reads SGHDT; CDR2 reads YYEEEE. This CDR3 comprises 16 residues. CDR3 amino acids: CASSWPAGYSGNTIYF. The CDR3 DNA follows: TGTGCCAGCAGCTGGCCGGCAGGCTACTCTGGAAACACCATATATTTT.

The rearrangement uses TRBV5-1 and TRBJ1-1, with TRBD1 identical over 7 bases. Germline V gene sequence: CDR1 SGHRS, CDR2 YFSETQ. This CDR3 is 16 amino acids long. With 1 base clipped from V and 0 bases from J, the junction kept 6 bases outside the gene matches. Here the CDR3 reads CASSLLATGMNTEAFF. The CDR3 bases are TGCGCCAGCAGCTTGCTGGCGACAGGGATGAACACTGAAGCTTTCTTT.

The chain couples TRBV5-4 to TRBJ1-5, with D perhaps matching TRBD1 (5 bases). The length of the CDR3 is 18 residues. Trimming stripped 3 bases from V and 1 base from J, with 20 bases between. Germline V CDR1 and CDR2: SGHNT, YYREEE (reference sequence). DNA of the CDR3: TGTGCCAGCAGCTATCCCTACAGGAGGGGTGAAAGCAATCAGCCCCAGCATTTT. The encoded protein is CASSYPYRRGESNQPQHF.

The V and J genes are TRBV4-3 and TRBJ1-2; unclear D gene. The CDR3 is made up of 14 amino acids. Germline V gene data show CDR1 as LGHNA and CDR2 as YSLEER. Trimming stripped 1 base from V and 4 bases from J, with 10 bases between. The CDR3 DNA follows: TGCGCCAGCAGCCAAGCCCGAGGATCCTATGGCTACACCTTC. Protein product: CASSQARGSYGYTF.

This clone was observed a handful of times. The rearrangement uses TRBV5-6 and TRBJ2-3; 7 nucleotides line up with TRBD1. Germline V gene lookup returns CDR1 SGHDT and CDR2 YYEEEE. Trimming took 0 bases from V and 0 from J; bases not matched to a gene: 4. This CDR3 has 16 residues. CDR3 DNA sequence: TGTGCCAGCAGCTTGGACAGGGGCGCAAGCACAGATACGCAGTATTTT. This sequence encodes CASSLDRGASTDTQYF.

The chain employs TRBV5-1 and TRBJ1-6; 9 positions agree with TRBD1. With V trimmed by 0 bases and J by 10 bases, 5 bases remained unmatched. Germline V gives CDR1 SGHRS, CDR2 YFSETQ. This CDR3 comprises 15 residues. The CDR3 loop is CASSLVGTGLSPLHF. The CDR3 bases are TGCGCCAGCAGCTTGGTAGGGACAGGGTTATCACCCCTCCACTTT.

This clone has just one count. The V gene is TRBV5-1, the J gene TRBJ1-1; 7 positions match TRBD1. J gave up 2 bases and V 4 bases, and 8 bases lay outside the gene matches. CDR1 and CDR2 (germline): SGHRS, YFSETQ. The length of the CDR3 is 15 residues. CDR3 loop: CASSGTGTVNTEAFF. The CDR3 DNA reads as TGCGCCAGCAGCGGAACCGGGACAGTTAACACTGAAGCTTTCTTT.

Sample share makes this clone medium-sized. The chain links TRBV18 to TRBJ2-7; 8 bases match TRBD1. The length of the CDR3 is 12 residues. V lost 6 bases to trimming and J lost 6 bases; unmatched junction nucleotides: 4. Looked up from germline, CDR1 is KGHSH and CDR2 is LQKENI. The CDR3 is CASSSTGGEQYF. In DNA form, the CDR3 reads TGTGCCAGCTCTTCCACAGGGGGCGAGCAGTACTTC.

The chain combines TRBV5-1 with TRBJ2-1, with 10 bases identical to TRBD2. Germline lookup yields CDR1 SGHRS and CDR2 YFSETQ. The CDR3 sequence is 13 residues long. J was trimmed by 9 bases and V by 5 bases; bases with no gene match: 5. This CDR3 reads CASRSGGAFEQFF. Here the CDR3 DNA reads TGCGCCAGCAGAAGCGGGGGGGCCTTTGAGCAGTTCTTC. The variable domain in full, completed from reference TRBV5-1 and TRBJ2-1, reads KAGVTQTPRYLIKTRGQQVTLSCSPISGHRSVSWYQQTPGQGLQFLFEYFSETQRNKGNFPGRFSGRQFSNSRSEMNVSTLELGDSALYLCASRSGGAFEQFFGPGTRLTVL.

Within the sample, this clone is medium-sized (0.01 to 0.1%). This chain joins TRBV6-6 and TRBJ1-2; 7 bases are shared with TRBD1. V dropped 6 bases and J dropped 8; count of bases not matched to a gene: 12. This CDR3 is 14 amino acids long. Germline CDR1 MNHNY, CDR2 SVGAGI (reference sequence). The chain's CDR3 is CASRENRGFGGYTF. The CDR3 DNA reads TGTGCCAGCAGAGAGAACAGGGGATTCGGAGGCTACACCTTC.

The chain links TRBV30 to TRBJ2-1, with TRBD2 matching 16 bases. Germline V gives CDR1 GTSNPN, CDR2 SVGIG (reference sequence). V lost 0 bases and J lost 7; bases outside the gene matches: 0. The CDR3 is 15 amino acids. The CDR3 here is CAWSVGLAGGNEQFF. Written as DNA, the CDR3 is TGTGCCTGGAGTGTGGGACTAGCGGGGGGGAATGAGCAGTTCTTC.

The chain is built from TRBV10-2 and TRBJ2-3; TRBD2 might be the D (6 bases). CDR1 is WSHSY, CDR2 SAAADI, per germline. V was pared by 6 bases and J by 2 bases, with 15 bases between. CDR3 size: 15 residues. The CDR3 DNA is TGCGCCAGCAGAGAAGCACTAGCCCCCACAGATACGCAGTATTTT. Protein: CASREALAPTDTQYF.

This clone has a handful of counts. DNA of the CDR3: TGTGCCAGCAGTGACTTTGGATCCGCCCAGGGGACAGCTTTCTTT. Translated: CASSDFGSAQGTAFF. The V call is TRBV25-1, the J call TRBJ1-1, with a weak D call TRBD1 (6 bases). This CDR3 contains 15 residues. Germline V gene lookup returns CDR1 MGHDK and CDR2 SYGVNS. Trimming removed 3 bases at V and 10 bases at J, with 21 bases between.

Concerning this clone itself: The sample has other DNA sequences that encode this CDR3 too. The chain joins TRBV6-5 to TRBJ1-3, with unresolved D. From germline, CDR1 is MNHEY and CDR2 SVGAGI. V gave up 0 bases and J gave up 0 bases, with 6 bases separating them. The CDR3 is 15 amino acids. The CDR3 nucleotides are TGTGCCAGCAGTTACTCCCCAGACTCTGGAAACACCATATATTTT. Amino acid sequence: CASSYSPDSGNTIYF.

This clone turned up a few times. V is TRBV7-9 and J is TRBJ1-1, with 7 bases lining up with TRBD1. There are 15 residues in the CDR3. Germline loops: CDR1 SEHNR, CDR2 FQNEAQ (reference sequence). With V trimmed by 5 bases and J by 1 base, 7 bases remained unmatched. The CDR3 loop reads CASSKPTGTNTEAFF. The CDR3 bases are TGTGCCAGCAGCAAACCGACAGGGACGAACACTGAAGCTTTCTTT. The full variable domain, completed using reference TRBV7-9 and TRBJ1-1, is DTGVSQNPRHKITKRGQNVTFRCDPISEHNRLYWYRQTLGQGPEFLTYFQNEAQLEKSRLLSDRFSAERPKGSFSTLEIQRTEQGDSAMYLCASSKPTGTNTEAFFGQGTRLTVV.

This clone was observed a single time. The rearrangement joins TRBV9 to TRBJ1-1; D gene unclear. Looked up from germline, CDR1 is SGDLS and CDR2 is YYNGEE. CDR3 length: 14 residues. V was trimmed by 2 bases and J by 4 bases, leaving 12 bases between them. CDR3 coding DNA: TGTGCCAGCAGCGTGGGAGGAGAAGCCACTGAAGCTTTCTTT. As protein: CASSVGGEATEAFF.

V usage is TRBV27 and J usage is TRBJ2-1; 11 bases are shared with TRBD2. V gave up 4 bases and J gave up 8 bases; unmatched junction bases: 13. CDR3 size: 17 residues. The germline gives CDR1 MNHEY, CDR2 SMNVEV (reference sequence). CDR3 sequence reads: CASSSPSSGGAIDEQFF. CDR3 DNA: TGTGCCAGCAGTTCCCCAAGTAGCGGGGGGGCAATCGATGAGCAGTTCTTC.

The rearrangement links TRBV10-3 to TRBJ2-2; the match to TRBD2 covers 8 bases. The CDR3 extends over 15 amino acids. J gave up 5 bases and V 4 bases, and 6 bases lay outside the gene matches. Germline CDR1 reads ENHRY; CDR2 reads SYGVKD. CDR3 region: CAISGVAGNTGELFF. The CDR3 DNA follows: TGTGCCATCAGTGGAGTAGCGGGGAATACCGGGGAGCTGTTTTTT.

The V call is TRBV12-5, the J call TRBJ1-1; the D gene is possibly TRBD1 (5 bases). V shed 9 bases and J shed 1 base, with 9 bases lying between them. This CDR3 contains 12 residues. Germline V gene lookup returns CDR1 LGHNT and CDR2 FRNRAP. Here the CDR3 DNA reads TGTGCTAGCTTTAGGGGGAACACTGAAGCTTTCTTT. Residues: CASFRGNTEAFF.

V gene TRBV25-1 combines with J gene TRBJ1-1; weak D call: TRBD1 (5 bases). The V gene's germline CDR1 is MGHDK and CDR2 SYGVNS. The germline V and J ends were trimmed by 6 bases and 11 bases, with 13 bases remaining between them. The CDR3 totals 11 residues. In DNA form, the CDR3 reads TGTGCCAGCAGGGGGGGGAGCGGGGCTTTCTTT. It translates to CASRGGSGAFF.

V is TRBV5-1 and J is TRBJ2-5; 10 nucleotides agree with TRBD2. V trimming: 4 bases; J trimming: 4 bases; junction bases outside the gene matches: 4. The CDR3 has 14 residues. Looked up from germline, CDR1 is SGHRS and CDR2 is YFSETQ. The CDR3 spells CASSLPSGGETQYF. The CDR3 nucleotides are TGCGCCAGCAGCCTTCCTAGCGGGGGAGAGACCCAGTACTTC.

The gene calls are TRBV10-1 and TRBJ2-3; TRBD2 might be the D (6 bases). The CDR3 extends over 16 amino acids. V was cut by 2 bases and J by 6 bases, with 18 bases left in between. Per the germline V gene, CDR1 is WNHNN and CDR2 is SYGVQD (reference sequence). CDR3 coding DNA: TGCGCCAGCAGTGAGAGTCTAGCCTCCGGGACTGATACGCAGTATTTT. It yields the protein CASSESLASGTDTQYF.

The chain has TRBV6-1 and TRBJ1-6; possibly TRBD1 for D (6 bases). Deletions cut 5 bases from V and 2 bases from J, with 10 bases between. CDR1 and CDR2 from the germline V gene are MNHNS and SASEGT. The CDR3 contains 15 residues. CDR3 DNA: TGTGCCAGCAGTCCAGGGGTGGCCTATAATTCACCCCTCCACTTT. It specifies CASSPGVAYNSPLHF.

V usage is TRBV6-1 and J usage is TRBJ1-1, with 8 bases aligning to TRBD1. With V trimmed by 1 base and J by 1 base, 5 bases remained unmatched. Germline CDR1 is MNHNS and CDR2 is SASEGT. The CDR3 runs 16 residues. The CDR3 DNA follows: TGTGCCAGCAGTGAAGGGGGCCAGGGGGCGAACACTGAAGCTTTCTTT. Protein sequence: CASSEGGQGANTEAFF.

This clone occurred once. In nucleotides, the CDR3 is TGTGCCAGCAGCCAAGTGCGTCTTAACACCGGGGAGCTGTTTTTT. Amino acids: CASSQVRLNTGELFF. The chain links TRBV14 to TRBJ2-2, with D uncertain. The CDR3 contains 15 residues. V was shortened by 1 base and J by 2 bases, with 8 bases between the two germline ends. The V gene's germline CDR1 is SGHDN and CDR2 FVKESK.

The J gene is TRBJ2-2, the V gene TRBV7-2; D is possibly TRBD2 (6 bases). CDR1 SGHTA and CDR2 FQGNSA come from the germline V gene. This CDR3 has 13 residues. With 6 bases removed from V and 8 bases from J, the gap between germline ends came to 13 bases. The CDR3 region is CASSRDFKGELFF. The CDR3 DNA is TGTGCCAGCAGTCGGGACTTCAAAGGGGAGCTGTTTTTT.

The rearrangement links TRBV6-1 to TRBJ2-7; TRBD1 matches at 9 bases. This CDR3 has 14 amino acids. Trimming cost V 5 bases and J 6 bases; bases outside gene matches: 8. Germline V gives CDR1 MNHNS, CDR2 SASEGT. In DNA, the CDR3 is TGTGCCAGCAGTTTTAACAGGGGGCTAAGCGAGCAGTACTTC. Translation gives CASSFNRGLSEQYF.

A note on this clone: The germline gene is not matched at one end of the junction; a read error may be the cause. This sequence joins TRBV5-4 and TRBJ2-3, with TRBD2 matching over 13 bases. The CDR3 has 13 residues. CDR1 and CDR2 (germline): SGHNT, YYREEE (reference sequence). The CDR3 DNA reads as TGTGCCAGCAGCTTGAGACTAGCGGGGGGCGAGGATTTT. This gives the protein CASSLRLAGGEDF.

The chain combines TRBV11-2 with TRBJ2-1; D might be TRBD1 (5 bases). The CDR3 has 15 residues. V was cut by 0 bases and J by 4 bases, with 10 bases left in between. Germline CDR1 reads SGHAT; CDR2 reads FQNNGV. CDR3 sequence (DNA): TGTGCCAGCAGCTTAGATACGCAGGGTTACAATGAGCAGTTCTTC. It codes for CASSLDTQGYNEQFF.